The source of this TCR beta chain is a study of blood T cell repertoires in COVID-19. This clone was recorded only once. Assay used: immunoSEQ multiplex PCR; TCRdb lists only in-frame clones, some missing. The sample lists 350,000 to 450,000 clones; 80% to 90% were seen once. Per germline, CDR1 SGHRS and CDR2 YFSETQ. The CDR3 extends over 15 amino acids. V lost 0 bases and J lost 0; bases outside the gene matches: 2. The origin of this receptor is a man under 40 who had recovered from COVID-19. The J gene is TRBJ1-1, the V gene TRBV5-1, with TRBD1 matching 7 bases. The sample consisted of PBMCs or T cells enriched from blood (not recorded which). CDR3 bases: TGCGCCAGCAGCTTGGCCGGGACAGTGAACACTGAAGCTTTCTTT. Its translation: CASSLAGTVNTEAFF.